This is a list of T cell receptor beta chains from one sample in a study of graft-versus-host responses after intestinal transplantation. The repertoire was sequenced with immunoSEQ multiplex PCR; TCRdb's copy has only in-frame clones and lacks some. This table has around 93,000 clones, 80% to 95% appearing once. Their antigen targets remain unknown. Sequenced here: unstimulated CD8+ T cells sorted from spleen or lymph node cells, sampled before intestinal transplant. These receptor sequences come from a human donor who received an intestinal transplant. The CDR3 runs from the conserved cysteine through the conserved F or W. A D gene is named only where the DNA matches it firmly. Size is omitted from some rows. Given values are once, few, many or a class for expanded clones.

D gene | J gene | V gene | clone size | CDR3 protein | CDR3 DNA
NA | TRBJ2-1 | TRBV20-1 | once | CSVLAYNEQFF | TGCAGTGTTCTCGCCTACAATGAGCAGTTCTTC
TRBD2 | TRBJ2-3 | TRBV7-3 | NA | CASSLGRGAFTDTQYF | TGTGCCAGCAGCTTGGGGCGGGGGGCCTTCACAGATACGCAGTATTTT
TRBD2 | TRBJ2-7 | TRBV28 | NA | CASSFDGTSGRTYEQYF | TGTGCCAGCAGTTTTGACGGGACTAGCGGGAGAACCTACGAGCAGTACTTC
TRBD1 | TRBJ2-5 | TRBV27 | few | CASSLGTGRQETQYF | TGTGCCAGCAGTTTAGGGACAGGGCGGCAAGAGACCCAGTACTTC
NA | TRBJ1-1 | TRBV6-5 | NA | CASHHRVGNTEAFF | TGTGCCAGCCATCATCGCGTAGGGAACACTGAAGCTTTCTTT
NA | TRBJ1-2 | TRBV7-9 | medium-sized | CASSHLLSYGYTF | TGTGCCAGCAGCCATCTATTGAGCTATGGCTACACCTTC
TRBD2 | TRBJ2-1 | TRBV7-9 | few | CASRGLAASYNEQFF | TGTGCCAGCAGGGGACTAGCGGCAAGTTACAATGAGCAGTTCTTC
NA | TRBJ2-1 | TRBV25-1 | once | CASSDVRQGEGNEQFF | TGTGCCAGCAGTGACGTCCGGCAGGGGGAGGGGAATGAGCAGTTCTTC
NA | TRBJ1-4 | TRBV5-1 | NA | CASSLVMNAGEKLFF | TGCGCCAGCAGCTTGGTGATGAATGCCGGGGAAAAACTGTTTTTT
TRBD1 | TRBJ1-2 | TRBV25-1 | once | CASSDLQGASPAHSHYTF | TGTGCCAGCAGTGATCTACAGGGGGCGTCCCCAGCCCACTCCCACTACACCTTC
NA | TRBJ2-3 | TRBV6-5 | NA | CASSYMGRWDTQYF | TGTGCCAGCAGTTACATGGGAAGGTGGGATACGCAGTATTTT
NA | TRBJ1-5 | TRBV6-6 | NA | CASSYSRVRPQHF | TGTGCCAGCAGTTACTCTAGAGTCAGGCCCCAGCATTTT
TRBD1 | TRBJ1-2 | TRBV12-5 | NA | CASGPGQTNYGYTF | TGTGCTAGTGGCCCGGGACAGACTAACTATGGCTACACCTTC
NA | TRBJ2-5 | TRBV7-9 | NA | CASSLIAGETQYF | TGTGCCAGCAGCTTAATTGCAGGCGAGACCCAGTACTTC
TRBD1 | TRBJ1-1 | TRBV2 | once | CASRTSGTANTEAFF | TGTGCCAGCAGGACTTCTGGGACAGCTAACACTGAAGCTTTCTTT
TRBD1 | TRBJ1-2 | TRBV27 | NA | CASGGTASLLSF | TGTGCCAGCGGGGGGACAGCGTCCCTGTTGTCCTTC
TRBD1 | TRBJ2-7 | TRBV12-5 | NA | CASVPPGQAPYEQYF | TGTGCTAGTGTTCCTCCGGGACAGGCCCCCTACGAGCAGTACTTC
NA | TRBJ1-1 | TRBV7-9 | NA | CAVTRDKVLAFF | TGTGCCGTAACCCGGGACAAAGTTCTGGCTTTCTTT
NA | TRBJ2-1 | TRBV30 | NA | CAWRAEGFEQFF | TGTGCCTGGAGGGCGGAGGGTTTTGAGCAGTTCTTC
NA | TRBJ2-7 | TRBV7-9 | NA | CASSLGESYEQYF | TGTGCCAGCAGCTTAGGAGAGTCCTACGAGCAGTACTTC
TRBD2 | TRBJ2-1 | TRBV7-6 | NA | CASSPQAGDSYNEQFF | TGTGCCAGCAGCCCCCAAGCGGGAGACTCCTACAATGAGCAGTTCTTC
NA | TRBJ2-7 | TRBV5-4 | NA | CASSQEKGFYEQYF | TGTGCCAGCAGCCAAGAGAAAGGGTTCTACGAGCAGTACTTC
NA | TRBJ2-1 | TRBV7-9 | few | CASSSNRVSSYNEQFF | TGTGCCAGCAGCTCGAACAGGGTAAGCTCCTACAATGAGCAGTTCTTC
NA | TRBJ2-3 | TRBV6-4 | few | CASSASGGGTDTQYF | TGTGCCAGCAGTGCCTCAGGGGGGGGGACAGATACGCAGTATTTT
TRBD1 | TRBJ2-7 | TRBV6-5 | NA | CASSYPGQAGHEQYF | TGTGCCAGCAGTTACCCAGGACAGGCGGGCCACGAGCAGTACTTC
TRBD2 | TRBJ2-1 | TRBV7-9 | NA | CASSLSSGNYNEQFF | TGTGCCAGCAGCTTGAGCAGCGGGAACTACAATGAGCAGTTCTTC
TRBD2 | TRBJ2-1 | TRBV19 | NA | CASSVTSGNGNEQFF | TGTGCCAGTAGCGTTACTAGCGGGAACGGCAATGAGCAGTTCTTC
TRBD2 | TRBJ2-3 | TRBV29-1 | NA | CSVESTSVDTDTQYF | TGCAGCGTTGAATCTACTAGCGTAGACACAGATACGCAGTATTTT
NA | TRBJ1-6 | TRBV27 | NA | CASSLHRDYNSPLHF | TGTGCCAGCAGTTTACACAGGGACTATAATTCACCCCTCCACTTT
TRBD2 | TRBJ2-2 | TRBV2 | medium-sized | CASSRLTGTTNTGELFF | TGTGCCAGCAGTAGGCTCACCGGGACTACCAACACCGGGGAGCTGTTTTTT
NA | TRBJ2-5 | TRBV12-5 | NA | CASGSPEGLRETQYF | TGTGCTAGTGGTAGCCCAGAGGGATTGAGGGAGACCCAGTACTTC
TRBD1 | TRBJ2-2 | TRBV6-5 | NA | CATGGTGNTGELFF | TGTGCCACAGGAGGGACAGGGAACACCGGGGAGCTGTTTTTT
TRBD2 | TRBJ2-2 | TRBV11-2 | NA | CASSLWGGGELFF | TGTGCCAGCAGCTTGTGGGGGGGCGGGGAGCTGTTTTTT
NA | TRBJ2-2 | TRBV6-6 | NA | CASSYSPGDTGELFF | TGTGCCAGCAGTTACTCTCCAGGGGACACCGGGGAGCTGTTTTTT
TRBD2 | TRBJ2-5 | TRBV4-2 | NA | CASSELAGVAQYF | TGTGCCAGCAGCGAATTAGCGGGAGTGGCCCAGTACTTC
TRBD1 | TRBJ2-3 | TRBV4-1 | NA | CASSQVTGGTDTQYF | TGCGCCAGCAGCCAAGTGACAGGGGGCACAGATACGCAGTATTTT
NA | TRBJ2-3 | TRBV7-3 | NA | CASSSNGEGDTQYF | TGTGCCAGCAGCTCGAATGGGGAAGGAGATACGCAGTATTTT
NA | TRBJ1-6 | TRBV19 | NA | CASSDPGVPYNSPLHF | TGTGCCAGTAGTGACCCGGGAGTGCCCTATAATTCACCCCTCCACTTT
NA | TRBJ1-5 | TRBV6-5 | NA | CASSYVEGNQPQHF | TGTGCCAGCAGTTACGTGGAGGGCAATCAGCCCCAGCATTTT
TRBD2 | TRBJ2-1 | TRBV5-5 | once | CASSGTSGPYNEQFF | TGTGCCAGCAGCGGAACTAGCGGACCCTACAATGAGCAGTTCTTC
NA | TRBJ2-3 | TRBV10-3 | NA | CAISEGYASSTDTQYF | TGTGCCATCAGTGAGGGATACGCCTCTAGCACAGATACGCAGTATTTT
NA | TRBJ2-7 | TRBV7-9 | NA | CASSLARLPLQRVYEQYF | TGTGCCAGCAGCTTAGCGCGTCTTCCCCTCCAACGAGTCTACGAGCAGTACTTC
NA | TRBJ2-1 | TRBV9 | NA | CASSVAEDEQFF | TGTGCCAGCAGCGTAGCAGAGGATGAGCAGTTCTTC
NA | TRBJ1-6 | TRBV6-1 | NA | CASRAGLGNSPLHF | TGTGCCAGCCGGGCGGGACTAGGTAATTCACCCCTCCACTTT
NA | TRBJ2-2 | TRBV6-5 | NA | CASSSSGGVGELFF | TGTGCCAGCAGTTCATCAGGCGGGGTCGGGGAGCTGTTTTTT
NA | TRBJ2-7 | TRBV10-2 | NA | CASSELGNNYEQYF | TGCGCCAGCAGTGAGCTTGGGAATAACTACGAGCAGTACTTC
NA | TRBJ1-1 | TRBV7-6 | once | CASSQNQGNTEAFF | TGTGCCAGCAGCCAGAACCAGGGAAACACTGAAGCTTTCTTT
TRBD1 | TRBJ1-2 | TRBV29-1 | NA | CSVFDRDRSFYGYTF | TGCAGCGTTTTCGACCGGGACAGAAGCTTTTATGGCTACACCTTC
TRBD2 | TRBJ2-7 | TRBV6-1 | NA | CASSWLAGNSYEQYF | TGTGCCAGCAGTTGGCTAGCGGGAAATTCGTACGAGCAGTACTTC
NA | TRBJ2-7 | TRBV5-1 | medium-sized | CASSLVWGKSYEQYF | TGCGCCAGCAGCTTGGTATGGGGCAAATCCTACGAGCAGTACTTC
NA | TRBJ1-1 | TRBV9 | once | CASSVAGEGTEAFF | TGTGCCAGCAGCGTAGCTGGGGAGGGCACTGAAGCTTTCTTT
NA | TRBJ2-7 | TRBV7-9 | NA | CAIDRFWNGYEQYF | TGTGCCATAGACAGATTTTGGAACGGCTACGAGCAGTACTTC
NA | TRBJ2-3 | TRBV5-4 | NA | CASRGETDTQYF | TGTGCCAGCAGGGGGGAGACAGATACGCAGTATTTT
TRBD1 | TRBJ2-1 | TRBV5-1 | NA | CASSLTPTGYSYNEQFF | TGCGCCAGCAGCTTGACGCCGACAGGGTATTCGTACAATGAGCAGTTCTTC